Listed here are 18 T cell receptor beta chains from one sample, sequenced in a study of spatial heterogeneity in lung cancer. A single record per CDR3 protein comes from TCRdb applying MiXCR to the 5' RACE reads. The sample includes tens of thousands of distinct CDR3 sequences, 5.2% seen only once; the top ten take 25% to 30%. As for time point: sample taken at primary tumor resection. TCRs were sequenced from unsorted whole RNA of tumor, nontumor lung or PBMC. Source: PBMCs, taken at surgery. Receptors were obtained from a female donor with early-stage non-small cell lung cancer.

There are many counts of this clonotype. This chain joins TRBV5-1 and TRBJ2-1; D gene ambiguous. The V gene lost 0 bases and the J gene lost 6 bases, with 7 bases spanning the gap. The germline gives CDR1 SGHRS, CDR2 YFSETQ. This CDR3 spans 13 amino acids. The CDR3 region is CASSLDGLNEQFF. For the CDR3, the DNA is TGCGCCAGCAGCTTGGACGGCCTCAATGAGCAGTTCTTC.

This clonotype has more than one count but fewer than ten. The chain employs TRBV2 and TRBJ2-7; TRBD1 aligns across 7 bases. CDR1 is SNHLY, CDR2 FYNNEI, per germline. Trimming removed 9 bases from V and 0 bases from J; junction bases left unmatched: 11. This CDR3 contains 15 residues. The CDR3 coding sequence is TGTGCCAGTGAAGCCCTTACAGGGGTCTCCTACGAGCAGTACTTC. Translating gives CASEALTGVSYEQYF.

This clonotype was counted many times. The chain recombines TRBV20-1 with TRBJ2-7, with D possibly TRBD2 on 6 matching bases. CDR1 DFQATT and CDR2 SNEGSKA come from the germline V gene (reference sequence). Trimming stripped 1 base from V and 0 bases from J, with 10 bases between. The CDR3 consists of 14 residues. In DNA, the CDR3 is TGCAGTGCTAGAGGACGGGGGAGCTCCTACGAGCAGTACTTC. Translation gives CSARGRGSSYEQYF.

Of note for this clonotype: Just one base apart from a much larger clone, this may be a read error. The chain recombines TRBV4-3 with TRBJ2-3, with 14 positions matching TRBD2. CDR1 is LGHNA and CDR2 is YSLEER in the germline V gene. Unmatched junction bases numbered 4, after V lost 0 bases and J lost 2 bases. This CDR3 comprises 18 residues. The CDR3 reads CASSQDWGLAGATDTQYF. The CDR3 DNA follows: TGCGCCAGCAGCCAAGATTGGGGACTAGCGGGGGCCACAGATACGCAGTATTTT.

This clonotype was counted a single time. Given a much more abundant clone one base away, this may be a read error. The chain joins TRBV29-1 to TRBJ1-2; the D is unclear. Looked up from germline, CDR1 is SQVTM and CDR2 is ANQGSEA. The CDR3 runs 12 residues. The chain's CDR3 is CSIERGNYGYTF. CDR3 DNA: TGCAGCATTGAGCGTGGAAACTATGGCTACACCTTC.

At least ten counts were recorded for this clonotype. The J gene is TRBJ1-1, the V gene TRBV29-1, with D uncertain. The CDR3 length is 13 residues. V dropped 3 bases and J dropped 4 bases, with 12 bases sitting between them. Germline-derived CDR1 and CDR2 are SQVTM and ANQGSEA. CDR3 in amino acids: CSVDGEGLTEAFF. CDR3 DNA sequence: TGCAGCGTTGATGGGGAGGGTCTCACTGAAGCTTTCTTT.

This clonotype showed up many times. The rearrangement joins TRBV5-1 to TRBJ1-2; D is uncertain. The CDR3 contains 13 residues. Germline V lookup: CDR1 SGHRS, CDR2 YFSETQ. V lost 1 base and J 7 bases, leaving 11 bases between the germline ends. For the CDR3, the DNA is TGCGCCAGCAGCTTGTTCGCAGCGGGTGGCTACACCTTC. Translation gives CASSLFAAGGYTF.

The gene calls are TRBV6-5 and TRBJ1-1; 7 nucleotides line up with TRBD1. The CDR3 has 16 residues. Germline CDR1 reads MNHEY; CDR2 reads SVGAGI. V was clipped by 6 bases and J by 0 bases; unmatched bases: 10. The CDR3 coding sequence is TGTGCCAGCAGGCGCGGACAGGCGACTTTGAACACTGAAGCTTTCTTT. Translated, it gives CASRRGQATLNTEAFF.

The sample holds many counts of this clonotype. CDR3 protein: CASSLDLGQGTKALHF. The CDR3 DNA sequence: TGTGCCAGCAGCTTGGATCTGGGACAGGGGACTAAGGCCCTCCACTTT. The rearrangement uses TRBV5-4 and TRBJ1-6, with 10 bases lining up with TRBD1. CDR3 size: 16 residues. Germline loops: CDR1 SGHNT, CDR2 YYREEE (reference sequence). The trim removed 0 bases at V and 14 bases at J, leaving 11 bases unmatched.

This clonotype was detected a few times. The chain has TRBV10-1 and TRBJ2-3, with TRBD2 matching 9 bases. This CDR3 contains 18 residues. Germline V gene data show CDR1 as WNHNN and CDR2 as SYGVQD (reference sequence). The ends lost 3 bases at V and 0 bases at J; junction bases unmatched: 10. CDR3 DNA: TGCGCCAGCAGTGACCCCTTATCTAGCGGGGTTAGCACAGATACGCAGTATTTT. It codes for CASSDPLSSGVSTDTQYF.

The table lists this clonotype with many counts. The chain combines TRBV3-1 with TRBJ1-1, with D perhaps matching TRBD1 (5 bases). Germline CDR1 LGHDT, CDR2 YNNKEL (reference sequence). This CDR3 is 15 amino acids long. The V end was cut by 1 base, the J end by 1 base, with 10 bases between. CDR3 in DNA: TGTGCCAGCAGCCAAGGTCAGGGAAGGAACACTGAAGCTTTCTTT. Residues: CASSQGQGRNTEAFF.

In this sample, this clonotype turned up many times. This chain uses TRBV2 with TRBJ2-3; D ambiguous. The length of the CDR3 is 12 residues. Trimming pared 4 bases from V and 6 bases from J, leaving 8 bases between. In germline, CDR1 is SNHLY, CDR2 FYNNEI. The CDR3 loop reads CASSVAGDTQYF. CDR3 in DNA: TGTGCCAGCAGTGTAGCCGGCGATACGCAGTATTTT.

Ten or more counts support this clonotype. V usage is TRBV2 and J usage is TRBJ2-2, with D perhaps TRBD1 (6 bases). CDR3 length equals 16 residues. From germline, CDR1 is SNHLY and CDR2 FYNNEI. Deletions cut 5 bases from V and 0 bases from J, with 13 bases between. The CDR3 loop reads CASSLQGPSNTGELFF. The CDR3 nucleotides read TGTGCCAGCAGTCTACAGGGACCCTCGAACACCGGGGAGCTGTTTTTT.

This clonotype showed up many times. The chain links TRBV29-1 to TRBJ1-2; D may be TRBD1 (5 bases). V gave up 8 bases and J gave up 1 base, with 26 bases separating them. CDR3 size: 17 residues. Germline CDR1 reads SQVTM; CDR2 reads ANQGSEA. The CDR3 sequence: CSLRLNPGPRVNYGYTF. The CDR3 DNA is TGCAGCTTAAGACTAAACCCGGGACCTAGAGTTAACTATGGCTACACCTTC. The full variable domain, in which reference TRBV29-1 and TRBJ1-2 provide the parts outside the CDR3, is SAVISQKPSRDICQRGTSLTIQCQVDSQVTMMFWYRQQPGQSLTLIATANQGSEATYESGFVIDKFPISRPNLTFSTLTVSNMSPEDSSIYLCSLRLNPGPRVNYGYTFGSGTRLTVV.

The genes are TRBV28 and TRBJ2-3, with no clear D. The V gene lost 3 bases and the J gene lost 2 bases, with 12 bases spanning the gap. The CDR3 totals 15 residues. In germline, CDR1 is MDHEN, CDR2 SYDVKM. CDR3 nucleotide sequence: TGTGCCAGCAGTTTGACTTGGGATACCACAGATACGCAGTATTTT. Its protein is CASSLTWDTTDTQYF.

The chain uses TRBV6-5 and TRBJ1-6; TRBD1 might be the D (6 bases). Germline V gene lookup returns CDR1 MNHEY and CDR2 SVGAGI. This CDR3 has 13 residues. V was trimmed by 6 bases and J by 5 bases, leaving 8 bases between them. The CDR3 protein is CASSQGNNSPLHF. In DNA, the CDR3 is TGTGCCAGCAGCCAGGGGAATAATTCACCCCTCCACTTT.

This clonotype was detected many times. This sequence joins TRBV7-3 and TRBJ2-6; TRBD1 agrees at 8 bases. Germline V gene sequence: CDR1 SGHTA, CDR2 FQGTGA. With V trimmed by 2 bases and J by 4 bases, 7 bases remained unmatched. CDR3 size: 17 residues. CDR3 protein: CASSLPGGTKGANVLTF. CDR3 nucleotides: TGTGCCAGCAGCTTACCAGGGGGCACGAAAGGGGCCAACGTCCTGACTTTC.

This clonotype came up many times. V usage is TRBV10-3 and J usage is TRBJ2-6; D may be TRBD1 (6 bases). V was shortened by 4 bases and J by 0 bases, with 13 bases between the two germline ends. The CDR3 length is 17 residues. Germline CDR1 reads ENHRY; CDR2 reads SYGVKD. CDR3 amino acids: CAISGRDKSSGANVLTF. The CDR3, as DNA: TGTGCCATCAGTGGACGGGACAAGAGCTCTGGGGCCAACGTCCTGACTTTC.